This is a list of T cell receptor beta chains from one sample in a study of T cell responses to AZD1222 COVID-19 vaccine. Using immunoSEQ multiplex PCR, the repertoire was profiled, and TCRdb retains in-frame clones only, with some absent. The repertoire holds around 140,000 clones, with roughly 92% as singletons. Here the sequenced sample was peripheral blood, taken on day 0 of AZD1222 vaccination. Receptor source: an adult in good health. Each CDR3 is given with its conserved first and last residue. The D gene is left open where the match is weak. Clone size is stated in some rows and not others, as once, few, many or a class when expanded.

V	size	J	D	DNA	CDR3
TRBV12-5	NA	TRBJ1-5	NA	TGTGCTAGTGGCCCCGGGACCGCGAGCAATCAGCCCCAGCATTTT	CASGPGTASNQPQHF
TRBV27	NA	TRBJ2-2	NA	TGTGCCAGCAGTTTATCTCGAAACACCGGGGAGCTGTTTTTT	CASSLSRNTGELFF
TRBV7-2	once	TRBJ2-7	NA	TGTGCCAGCAGCTTAGTCGCAGGGTACGAGCAGTACTTC	CASSLVAGYEQYF
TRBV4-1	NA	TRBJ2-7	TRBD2	TGCGCCAGCAGCTCCCCTTGGGGCGGGAGTATCTACGAGCAGTACTTC	CASSSPWGGSIYEQYF
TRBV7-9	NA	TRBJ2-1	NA	TGTGCCAGCAGCTTCCAGCCTGAGCAGTTCTTC	CASSFQPEQFF
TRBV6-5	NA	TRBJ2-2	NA	TGTGCCAGCAATGTAGGCTGGCTCACCGGGGAGCTGTTTTTT	CASNVGWLTGELFF
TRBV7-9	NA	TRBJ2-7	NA	TGTGCCAGCAGCCCCATTCTCAAGTTTGCCTCCTACGAGCAGTACTTC	CASSPILKFASYEQYF
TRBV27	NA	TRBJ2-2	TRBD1	TGTGCCAGCGGTCGGACAGGTCAACCCGGGGAGCTGTTTTTT	CASGRTGQPGELFF
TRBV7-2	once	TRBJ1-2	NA	TGTGCCAGCAGCTTACGGACACGAACACCTAGCTATGGCTACACCTTC	CASSLRTRTPSYGYTF
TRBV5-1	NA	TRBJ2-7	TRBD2	TGCGCCAGCAGCCAGGGACTAGCGGGACTGACCTACGAGCAGTACTTC	CASSQGLAGLTYEQYF
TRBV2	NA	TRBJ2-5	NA	TGTGCCAGCAGTGTAGACAGACAAGAGACCCAGTACTTC	CASSVDRQETQYF
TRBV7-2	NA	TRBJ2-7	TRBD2	TGTGCCAGCAGCTTGGGCCGACTAGCGGGAGCCCGGGAGCAGTACTTC	CASSLGRLAGAREQYF
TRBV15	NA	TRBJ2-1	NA	TGTGCCACCAGCAGAGATGTTCGGAATGAGCAGTTCTTC	CATSRDVRNEQFF
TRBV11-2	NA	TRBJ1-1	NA	TGTGCCAGCAGCTGGTTCGGGGGAGGCACTGAAGCTTTCTTT	CASSWFGGGTEAFF
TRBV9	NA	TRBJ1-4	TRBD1	TGTGCCAGCAGCGTAGACAGGGGACCCGATAATGAAAAACTGTTTTTT	CASSVDRGPDNEKLFF
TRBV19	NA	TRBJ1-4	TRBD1	TGTGCCAGTAGTATCTACAGGGGAAGGCATGAAAAACTGTTTTTT	CASSIYRGRHEKLFF
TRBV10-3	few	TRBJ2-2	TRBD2	TGTGCCATGGGGTTTGGCCTAGCGGGACCCGGGGAGCTGTTTTTT	CAMGFGLAGPGELFF
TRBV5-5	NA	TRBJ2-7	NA	TGTGCCAGCAGCTCTGGACGGAGCTCCTACGAGCAGTACTTC	CASSSGRSSYEQYF
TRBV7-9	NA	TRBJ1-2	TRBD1	TGTGCCAGCAGCCCACCTCGGGGCAGGGGGCTTGACTATGGCTACACCTTC	CASSPPRGRGLDYGYTF
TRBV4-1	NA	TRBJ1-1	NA	TGCGCCAGCAGCCAGGAGACAGGAATGAACACTGAAGCTTTCTTT	CASSQETGMNTEAFF
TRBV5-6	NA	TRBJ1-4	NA	TGTGCCAGCAGCTTGGGGCTTACAGGGCCCTTGGGGGAAAAACTGTTTTTT	CASSLGLTGPLGEKLFF
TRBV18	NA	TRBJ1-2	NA	TGTGCCAGCTCACCAATTCCGGGGTCCAATGACTATGGCTACACCTTC	CASSPIPGSNDYGYTF
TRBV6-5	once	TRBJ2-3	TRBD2	TGTGCCAGCAGTTACTCGCGGGAGGGCCTAAATACGCAGTATTTT	CASSYSREGLNTQYF
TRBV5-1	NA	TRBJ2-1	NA	TGCGCCAGCAGCTTGGCGGTGGCAGGGTTTTCTGAGCAGTTCTTC	CASSLAVAGFSEQFF
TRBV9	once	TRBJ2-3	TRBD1	TGTGCCAGCAGCGCCCAGGGGGCCCAAAGCACAGATACGCAGTATTTT	CASSAQGAQSTDTQYF
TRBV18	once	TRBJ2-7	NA	TGTGCCAGCTCCCGGGACATGGGACCTTACGAGCAGTACTTC	CASSRDMGPYEQYF
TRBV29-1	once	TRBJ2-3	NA	TGCAGCGCTGTAATCGCGGGCCCTAGCACAGATACGCAGTATTTT	CSAVIAGPSTDTQYF
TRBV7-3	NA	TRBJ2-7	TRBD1	TGTGCCAGCAGCTTAGCAGGGGGAATCTACGAGCAGTACTTC	CASSLAGGIYEQYF
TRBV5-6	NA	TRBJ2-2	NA	TGTGCCAGCACCCAAAGTATTTTCGGGGAGCTGTTTTTT	CASTQSIFGELFF
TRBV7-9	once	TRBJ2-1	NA	TGTGCCAGCAGCGGAATTGCGGGACTCGGCTTCAATGAGCAGTTCTTC	CASSGIAGLGFNEQFF
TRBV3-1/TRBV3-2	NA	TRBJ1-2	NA	TGTGCCAGCACCCCGAGCCGGGGATATGGCTACACCTTC	CASTPSRGYGYTF
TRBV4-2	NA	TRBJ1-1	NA	TGTGCCAGCAGCCAAGATTACACTGAAGCTTTCTTT	CASSQDYTEAFF
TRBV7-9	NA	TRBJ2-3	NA	TGTGCCAGCAGCTTGGGTCCAGATACGCAGTATTTT	CASSLGPDTQYF
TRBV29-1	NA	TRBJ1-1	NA	TGCAGCGTTGAAGATCGGCACCCCAGCACTGAAGCTTTCTTT	CSVEDRHPSTEAFF
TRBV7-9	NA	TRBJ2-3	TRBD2	TGTGCCAGCAGCACCTACGGGACTAGAACTCCAGATACGCAGTATTTT	CASSTYGTRTPDTQYF
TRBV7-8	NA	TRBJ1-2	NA	TGTGCCAGCAGCTTAGGTGGGGATTTTAACTATGGCTACACCTTC	CASSLGGDFNYGYTF
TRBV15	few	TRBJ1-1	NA	TGTGCCACCAGCGCCCGGGGGAACACTGAAGCTTTCTTT	CATSARGNTEAFF
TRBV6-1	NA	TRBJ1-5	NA	TGTGCCAGCAGTGAATGGGGGATCAATCAGCCCCAGCATTTT	CASSEWGINQPQHF
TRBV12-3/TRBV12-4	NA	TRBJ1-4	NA	TGTGCCAGCAGTTTATCGACTGAAAAACTGTTTTTT	CASSLSTEKLFF
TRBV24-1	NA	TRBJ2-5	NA	TGTGCCACCAGTGACACAACAGGGTTCCAAGAGACCCAGTACTTC	CATSDTTGFQETQYF
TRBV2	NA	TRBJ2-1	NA	TGTGCCAGCAGGAAGGGAGGGGGTCCTTACAATGAGCAGTTCTTC	CASRKGGGPYNEQFF
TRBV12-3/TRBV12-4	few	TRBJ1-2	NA	TGTGCCAGCAGTTCCGGGGATCGCTATGGCTACACCTTC	CASSSGDRYGYTF
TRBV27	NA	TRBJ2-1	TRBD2	TGTGCCAGCAGTTTACCTAGCGGGAGTCGTAATGAGCAGTTCTTC	CASSLPSGSRNEQFF
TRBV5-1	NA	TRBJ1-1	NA	TGCGCCAGCAGCTGGACGCAATCAGGGGAGAACACTGAAGCTTTCTTT	CASSWTQSGENTEAFF
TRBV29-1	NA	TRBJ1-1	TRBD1	TGCAGCGTGGAACAGGGGTCGGGGACTGAAGCTTTCTTT	CSVEQGSGTEAFF
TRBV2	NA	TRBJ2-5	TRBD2	TGTGCCAGCAGACGAAGCGGGAGGAGCCAAGAGACCCAGTACTTC	CASRRSGRSQETQYF
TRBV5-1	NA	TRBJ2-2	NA	TGCGCCAGCAGCTTGATACCGGGAGAAGGGGACACCGGGGAGCTGTTTTTT	CASSLIPGEGDTGELFF
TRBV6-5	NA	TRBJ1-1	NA	TGTGCCAGCAGTCCTCAGACGGTCCTTTACACTGAAGCTTTCTTT	CASSPQTVLYTEAFF
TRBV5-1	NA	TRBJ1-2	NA	TGCGCCAGCAGCTTGGCCTTTACAGACTATGGCTACACCTTC	CASSLAFTDYGYTF
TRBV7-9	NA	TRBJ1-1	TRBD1	TGTGCCAGCAGCTCGTGGGGACAGGGGAACACTGAAGCTTTCTTT	CASSSWGQGNTEAFF
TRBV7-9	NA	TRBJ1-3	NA	TGTGCCAGCAGCAGCCCTAGAGGCGGGGGCAGAAACACCATATATTTT	CASSSPRGGGRNTIYF
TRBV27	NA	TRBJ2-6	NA	TGTGCCAGCGGTAAAGGGCACATGGCCAACGTCCTGACTTTC	CASGKGHMANVLTF
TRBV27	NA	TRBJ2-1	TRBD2	TGTGCCAGCAGCCCCACTAGCGGGAGGGCTAGCAATGAGCAGTTCTTC	CASSPTSGRASNEQFF
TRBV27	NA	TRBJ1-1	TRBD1	TGTGCCAGCAGTTTGGCAGGGGGGGACACTGAAGCTTTCTTT	CASSLAGGDTEAFF
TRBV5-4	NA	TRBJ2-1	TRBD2	TGTGCCAGCAGCCTCATAAGCGGGAGGGGCAGACCTAATGAGCAGTTCTTC	CASSLISGRGRPNEQFF
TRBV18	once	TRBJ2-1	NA	TGTGCCAGCTCACGGCAAAAGGCCTACAATGAGCAGTTCTTC	CASSRQKAYNEQFF
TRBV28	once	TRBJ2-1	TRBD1	TGTGCCAGCAGCCCCCCCGGTGGAGGTAGGGGGCAGGGGGTTGAGCAGTTCTTC	CASSPPGGGRGQGVEQFF
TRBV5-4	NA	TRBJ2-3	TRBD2	TGTGCCAGCAGCTTCGAGACAGGCGCCAGCGGGAGGACAGATACGCAGTATTTT	CASSFETGASGRTDTQYF
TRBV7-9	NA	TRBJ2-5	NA	TGTGCCAGCAGCTTTACAGGGATCCGAGAGACCCAGTACTTC	CASSFTGIRETQYF
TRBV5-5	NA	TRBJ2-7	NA	TGTGCCAGCAGCTTGGCCCTGAACGAGCAGTACTTC	CASSLALNEQYF